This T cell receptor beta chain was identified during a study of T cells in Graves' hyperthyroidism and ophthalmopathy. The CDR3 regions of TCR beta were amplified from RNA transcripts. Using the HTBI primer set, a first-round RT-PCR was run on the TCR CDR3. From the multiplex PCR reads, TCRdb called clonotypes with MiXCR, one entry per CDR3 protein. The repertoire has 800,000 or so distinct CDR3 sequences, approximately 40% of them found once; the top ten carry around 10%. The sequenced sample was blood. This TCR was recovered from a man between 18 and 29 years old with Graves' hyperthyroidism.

The CDR3 loop is CSVRDRGRGLGNTIYF. The CDR3 bases are TGCAGTGTAAGAGACCGGGGCAGGGGGCTTGGAAACACCATATATTTT. The chain couples TRBV20-1 to TRBJ1-3; 8 bases line up with TRBD1. V lost 7 bases, J lost 3 bases, and 14 bases stayed unmatched. The CDR3 extends over 16 amino acids. The germline CDR1 and CDR2 sequences are DFQATT and SNEGSKA (reference sequence).